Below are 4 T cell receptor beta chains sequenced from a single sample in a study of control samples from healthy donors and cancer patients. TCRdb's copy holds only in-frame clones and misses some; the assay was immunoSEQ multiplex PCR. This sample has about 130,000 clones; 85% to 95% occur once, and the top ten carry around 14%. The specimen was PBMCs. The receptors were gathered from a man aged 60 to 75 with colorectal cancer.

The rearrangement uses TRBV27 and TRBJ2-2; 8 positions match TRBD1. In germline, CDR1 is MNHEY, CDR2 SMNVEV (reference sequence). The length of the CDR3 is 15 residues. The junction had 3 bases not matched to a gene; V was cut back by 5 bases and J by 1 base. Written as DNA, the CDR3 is TGTGCCAGCAGTCAAGACAGGGGGAACACCGGGGAGCTGTTTTTT. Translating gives CASSQDRGNTGELFF.

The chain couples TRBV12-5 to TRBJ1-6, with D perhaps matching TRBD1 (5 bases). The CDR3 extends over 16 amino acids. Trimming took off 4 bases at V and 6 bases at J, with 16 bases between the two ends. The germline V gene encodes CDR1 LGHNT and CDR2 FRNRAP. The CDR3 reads CASGWGPLVCNSPLHF. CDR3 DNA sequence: TGTGCTAGTGGTTGGGGACCTTTGGTATGTAATTCACCCCTCCACTTT.

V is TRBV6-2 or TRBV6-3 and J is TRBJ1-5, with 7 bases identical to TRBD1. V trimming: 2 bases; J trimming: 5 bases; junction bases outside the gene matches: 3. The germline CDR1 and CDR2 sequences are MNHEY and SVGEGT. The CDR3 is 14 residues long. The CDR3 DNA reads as TGTGCCAGCAGTTACGGGACAGTCTATCAGCCCCAGCATTTT. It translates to CASSYGTVYQPQHF.

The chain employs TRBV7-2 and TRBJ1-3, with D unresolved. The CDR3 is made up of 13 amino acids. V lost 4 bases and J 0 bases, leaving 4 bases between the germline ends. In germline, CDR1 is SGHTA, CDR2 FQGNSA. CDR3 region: CASSSSSGNTIYF. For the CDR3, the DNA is TGTGCCAGCAGCTCCAGCTCTGGAAACACCATATATTTT.